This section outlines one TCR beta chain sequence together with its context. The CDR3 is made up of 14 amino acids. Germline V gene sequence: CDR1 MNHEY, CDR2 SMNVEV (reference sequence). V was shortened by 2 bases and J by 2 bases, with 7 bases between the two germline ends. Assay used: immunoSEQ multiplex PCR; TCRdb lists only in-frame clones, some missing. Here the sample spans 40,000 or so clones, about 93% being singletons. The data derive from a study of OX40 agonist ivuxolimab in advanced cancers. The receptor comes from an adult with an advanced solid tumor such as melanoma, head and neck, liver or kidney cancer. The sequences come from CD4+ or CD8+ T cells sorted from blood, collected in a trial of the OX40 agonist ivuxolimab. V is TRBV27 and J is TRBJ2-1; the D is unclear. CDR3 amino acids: CASSLPPAYNEQFF. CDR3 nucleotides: TGTGCCAGCAGTTTACCCCCAGCCTACAATGAGCAGTTCTTC.